Presented here are 19 T cell receptor beta chains from one specimen sequenced in a study of T cell responses to AZD1222 COVID-19 vaccine. Profiled with immunoSEQ multiplex PCR; TCRdb holds only in-frame clones, not every one. Among roughly 270,000 clones listed, 90% to 95% were seen once. Sequences were derived from peripheral blood, sampled 28 days after the second AZD1222 dose. These receptors originate from an adult who received the AZD1222 COVID-19 vaccine.

The rearrangement joins TRBV25-1 to TRBJ2-3; D is possibly TRBD1 (5 bases). V lost 2 bases to trimming and J lost 4 bases, with 7 bases between them. The CDR3 length is 13 residues. Germline V gives CDR1 MGHDK, CDR2 SYGVNS. CDR3 protein: CASSELGADTQYF. The CDR3 region has the DNA TGTGCCAGCAGTGAACTAGGGGCAGATACGCAGTATTTT.

The chain is built from TRBV5-4 and TRBJ2-7; 9 bases are shared with TRBD1. After removal of 3 bases from V and 3 bases from J, the junction contained 1 base not matched to a gene. The length of the CDR3 is 13 residues. The germline CDR1 and CDR2 sequences are SGHNT and YYREEE (reference sequence). CDR3 sequence (DNA): TGTGCCAGCAGCTGGGACAGGGTCTACGAGCAGTACTTC. Its translation is CASSWDRVYEQYF.

The rearrangement joins TRBV5-1 to TRBJ1-2, with a possible D match to TRBD1 (5 bases). In germline, CDR1 is SGHRS, CDR2 YFSETQ. There are 15 residues in the CDR3. V dropped 2 bases and J dropped 1 base, with 12 bases sitting between them. The CDR3 nucleotides read TGCGCCAGCAGCTTCCTTGGGGGGAATAACTATGGCTACACCTTC. It yields the protein CASSFLGGNNYGYTF.

The genes are TRBV5-8 and TRBJ2-1; 7 positions agree with TRBD2. Germline V gene sequence: CDR1 SGHTS, CDR2 YDEGEE. V was clipped by 4 bases and J by 0 bases; unmatched bases: 7. This CDR3 has 16 residues. CDR3 region: CASSLIGGSSYNEQFF. In nucleotides, the CDR3 is TGTGCCAGCAGCCTAATCGGGGGGAGCTCCTACAATGAGCAGTTCTTC.

CDR3: CASSSGRIFNYGYTF. CDR3 bases: TGTGCCAGCAGCTCCGGACGGATCTTCAACTATGGCTACACCTTC. The chain recombines TRBV13 with TRBJ1-2; D unclear. V dropped 4 bases and J dropped 2 bases, with 14 bases sitting between them. This CDR3 contains 15 residues. Germline values: CDR1 PRHDT, CDR2 FYEKMQ (reference sequence).

The chain employs TRBV25-1 and TRBJ2-5; 8 bases are a match to TRBD1. Germline lookup yields CDR1 MGHDK and CDR2 SYGVNS. After removal of 5 bases from V and 7 bases from J, the junction contained 3 bases not matched to a gene. The CDR3 extends over 12 amino acids. The CDR3 reads CASSSTGGTQYF. In DNA, the CDR3 is TGTGCCAGCAGTTCCACAGGGGGGACCCAGTACTTC.

V is TRBV9 and J is TRBJ2-7; D not resolved. The CDR3 contains 14 residues. Trimming shortened V by 4 bases and J by 6 bases, and 17 bases separated the two germline ends. Germline V gives CDR1 SGDLS, CDR2 YYNGEE. This CDR3 reads CASSSPSQRSEQYF. CDR3 DNA sequence: TGTGCCAGCAGCTCCCCGTCCCAGAGGAGCGAGCAGTACTTC.

Only one count was recorded for this clone. The chain joins TRBV29-1 to TRBJ1-1, with a possible D match to TRBD1 (6 bases). In germline, CDR1 is SQVTM, CDR2 ANQGSEA. Trimming removed 4 bases at V and 3 bases at J, with 9 bases between. The CDR3 runs 12 residues. The DNA for the CDR3 is TGCAGCGTTGCGGGGGGCTACACTGAAGCTTTCTTT. Encoded protein: CSVAGGYTEAFF.

This chain links TRBV7-2 with TRBJ2-5; maybe TRBD2 (5 bases). With 1 base removed from V and 5 bases from J, the gap between germline ends came to 11 bases. The CDR3 loop spans 14 amino acids. In germline, CDR1 is SGHTA, CDR2 FQGNSA. CDR3 sequence reads: CASSLVRAAETQYF. CDR3 in DNA: TGTGCCAGCAGCTTAGTGAGGGCTGCGGAGACCCAGTACTTC.

The chain uses TRBV2 and TRBJ2-7, with TRBD1 identical over 7 bases. Unmatched junction bases numbered 11, after V lost 8 bases and J lost 7 bases. The CDR3 extends over 13 amino acids. Germline CDR1 is SNHLY and CDR2 is FYNNEI. This CDR3 reads CASGLKGAGEQYF. CDR3 nucleotide sequence: TGTGCCAGCGGACTTAAGGGGGCAGGAGAGCAGTACTTC.

This clone showed up just once. The V and J genes are TRBV5-4 and TRBJ1-2; 7 bases are a match to TRBD1. The CDR3 is made up of 15 amino acids. Unmatched junction bases numbered 7, after V lost 0 bases and J lost 5 bases. From germline, CDR1 is SGHNT and CDR2 YYREEE (reference sequence). Here the CDR3 reads CASSLEGASGYGYTF. CDR3 DNA: TGTGCCAGCAGCTTGGAGGGGGCTTCAGGGTATGGCTACACCTTC.

The CDR3 sequence is CASSSGPDRGPYGYTF. Here the CDR3 DNA reads TGTGCCAGCAGCTCCGGCCCGGACAGGGGGCCCTATGGCTACACCTTC. The chain uses TRBV7-2 and TRBJ1-2, with 11 bases aligning to TRBD1. Germline CDR1 reads SGHTA; CDR2 reads FQGNSA. This CDR3 has 16 amino acids. Trimming cost V 4 bases and J 4 bases; bases outside gene matches: 8.

The chain has TRBV6-6 and TRBJ2-7, with D possibly being TRBD2 (6 bases). V was clipped by 5 bases and J by 2 bases, with 13 bases between them. CDR3 size: 14 residues. Germline V gene sequence: CDR1 MNHNY, CDR2 SVGAGI (reference sequence). In nucleotides, the CDR3 is TGTGCCAGCAGTCGCGGGACGGGAACCTACGAGCAGTACTTC. Protein sequence: CASSRGTGTYEQYF.

The chain couples TRBV27 to TRBJ2-7; TRBD2 aligns across 9 bases. The CDR3 consists of 15 residues. V gave up 3 bases and J gave up 2 bases; unmatched junction bases: 5. Germline loops: CDR1 MNHEY, CDR2 SMNVEV (reference sequence). The CDR3: CASSFNSGGPYEQYF. The CDR3, as DNA: TGTGCCAGCAGTTTTAATAGCGGGGGACCCTACGAGCAGTACTTC.

CDR3 residues: CASSQDWEKLFF. CDR3 DNA sequence: TGTGCCAGCAGCCAAGATTGGGAAAAACTGTTTTTT. The chain recombines TRBV3-1 (or the pseudogene TRBV3-2) with TRBJ1-4; the D is unclear. With 0 bases removed from V and 8 bases from J, the gap between germline ends came to 4 bases. CDR3 size: 12 residues. Germline V gene data show CDR1 as LGHDT and CDR2 as YNNKEL (reference sequence).

The sample holds a few counts of this clone. The chain links TRBV9 to TRBJ1-6; D remains ambiguous. The CDR3 has 13 residues. V was pared by 0 bases and J by 10 bases, with 8 bases between. Germline CDR1 reads SGDLS; CDR2 reads YYNGEE. CDR3 sequence: CASSVGPGSPLHF. CDR3 coding DNA: TGTGCCAGCAGCGTAGGGCCGGGATCACCCCTCCACTTT.

This clone has just a few counts. This specimen includes other DNA sequences encoding the same CDR3. The chain combines TRBV6-4 with TRBJ2-2; no clear D gene. The CDR3 contains 13 residues. The V end lost 0 bases, the J end lost 3 bases, and 2 bases lay between the germline ends. In germline, CDR1 is MRHNA, CDR2 SNTAGT. The CDR3: CASSDSDTGELFF. The CDR3 coding sequence is TGTGCCAGCAGTGACTCAGACACCGGGGAGCTGTTTTTT.

This chain connects TRBV11-1 to TRBJ1-2; D is unresolved. V was clipped by 5 bases and J by 8 bases, with 21 bases between them. Germline V CDR1 and CDR2: SGHAT, FQDESV (reference sequence). CDR3 length: 15 residues. The CDR3: CASSPTLDGRNGYTF. The CDR3 DNA reads as TGTGCCAGCAGCCCCACACTGGACGGGCGGAACGGCTACACCTTC.

The chain combines TRBV2 with TRBJ2-3, with D perhaps TRBD1 (6 bases). V lost 7 bases to trimming and J lost 5 bases, with 16 bases between them. The germline V gene has CDR1 SNHLY and CDR2 FYNNEI. The CDR3 runs 14 residues. CDR3 in amino acids: CASNQGSRGDTQYF. CDR3 nucleotides: TGTGCCAGCAATCAGGGGAGCAGGGGAGATACGCAGTATTTT.